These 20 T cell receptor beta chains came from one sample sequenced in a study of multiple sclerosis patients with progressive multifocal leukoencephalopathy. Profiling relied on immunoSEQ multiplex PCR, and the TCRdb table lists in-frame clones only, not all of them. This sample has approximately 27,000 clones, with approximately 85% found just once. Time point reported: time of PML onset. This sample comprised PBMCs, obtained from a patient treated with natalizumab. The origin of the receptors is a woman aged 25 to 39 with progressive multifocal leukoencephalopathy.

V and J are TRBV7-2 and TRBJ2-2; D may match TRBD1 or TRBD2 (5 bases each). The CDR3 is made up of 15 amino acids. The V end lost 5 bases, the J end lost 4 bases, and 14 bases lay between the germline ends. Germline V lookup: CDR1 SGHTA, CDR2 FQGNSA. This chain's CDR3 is CASSLRSGPTGELFF. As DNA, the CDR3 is TGTGCCAGCAGCCTAAGATCGGGACCCACCGGGGAGCTGTTTTTT.

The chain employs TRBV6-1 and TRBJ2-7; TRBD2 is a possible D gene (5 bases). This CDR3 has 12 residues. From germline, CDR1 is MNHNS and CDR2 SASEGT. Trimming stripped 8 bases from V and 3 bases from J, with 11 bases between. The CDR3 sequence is CASGLEGYEQYF. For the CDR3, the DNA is TGTGCCAGCGGGCTAGAGGGCTACGAGCAGTACTTC.

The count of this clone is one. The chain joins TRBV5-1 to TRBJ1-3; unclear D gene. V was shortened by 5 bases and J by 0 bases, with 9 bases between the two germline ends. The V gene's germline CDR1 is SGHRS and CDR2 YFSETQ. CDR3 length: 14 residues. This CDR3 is CASRISLSGNTIYF. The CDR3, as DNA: TGCGCCAGCAGGATTAGCCTCTCTGGAAACACCATATATTTT.

The DNA for the CDR3 is TGTGCTAGTGGTTTGGTAGCCTTAAGTAATGAGCAGTTCTTC. Its protein product is CASGLVALSNEQFF. The genes are TRBV12-5 and TRBJ2-1; D not certain. Deletions cut 0 bases from V and 7 bases from J, with 10 bases between. This CDR3 spans 14 amino acids. Germline-derived CDR1 and CDR2 are LGHNT and FRNRAP.

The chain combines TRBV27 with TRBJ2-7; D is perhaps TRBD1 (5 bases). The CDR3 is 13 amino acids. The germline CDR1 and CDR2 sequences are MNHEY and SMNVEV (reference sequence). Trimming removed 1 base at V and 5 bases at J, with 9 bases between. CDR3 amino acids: CASSLFRTHEQYF. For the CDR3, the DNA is TGTGCCAGCAGTTTATTCAGGACACACGAGCAGTACTTC.

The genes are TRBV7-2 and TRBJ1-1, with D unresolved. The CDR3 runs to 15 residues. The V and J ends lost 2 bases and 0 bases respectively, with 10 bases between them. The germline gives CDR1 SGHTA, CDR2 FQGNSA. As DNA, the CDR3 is TGTGCCAGCAGCTTATTGGGTAGTATGAACACTGAAGCTTTCTTT. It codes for CASSLLGSMNTEAFF.

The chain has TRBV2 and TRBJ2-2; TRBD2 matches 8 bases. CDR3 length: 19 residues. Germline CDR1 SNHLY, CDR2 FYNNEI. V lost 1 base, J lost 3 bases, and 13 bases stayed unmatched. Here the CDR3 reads CASSEGGALVAGYTGELFF. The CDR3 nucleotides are TGTGCCAGCAGTGAAGGGGGTGCTTTGGTAGCGGGATACACCGGGGAGCTGTTTTTT.

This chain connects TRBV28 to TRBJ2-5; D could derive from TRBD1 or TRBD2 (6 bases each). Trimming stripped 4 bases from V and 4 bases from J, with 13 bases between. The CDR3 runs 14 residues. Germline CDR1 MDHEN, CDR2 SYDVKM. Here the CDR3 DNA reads TGTGCCAGCAGTTCTCGGGGGCGAGGAGAGACCCAGTACTTC. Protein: CASSSRGRGETQYF.

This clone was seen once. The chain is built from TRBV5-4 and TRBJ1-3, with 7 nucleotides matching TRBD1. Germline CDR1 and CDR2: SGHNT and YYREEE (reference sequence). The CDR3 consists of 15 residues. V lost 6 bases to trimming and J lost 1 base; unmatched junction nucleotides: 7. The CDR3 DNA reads TGTGCCAGCACGACTACGACAGGGTCTGGAAACACCATATATTTT. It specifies CASTTTTGSGNTIYF.

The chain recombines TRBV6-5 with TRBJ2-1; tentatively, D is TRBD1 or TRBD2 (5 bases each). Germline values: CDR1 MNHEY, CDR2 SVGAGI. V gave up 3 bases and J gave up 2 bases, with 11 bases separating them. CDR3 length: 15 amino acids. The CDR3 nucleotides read TGTGCCAGCAGTTATCGGGACGGACCCTACAATGAGCAGTTCTTC. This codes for CASSYRDGPYNEQFF.

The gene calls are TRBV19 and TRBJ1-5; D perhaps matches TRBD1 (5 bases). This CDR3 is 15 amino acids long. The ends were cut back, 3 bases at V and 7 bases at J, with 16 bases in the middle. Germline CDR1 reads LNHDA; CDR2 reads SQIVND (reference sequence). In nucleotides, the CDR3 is TGTGCCAGTAGTATGGGTAGGGACCCGGGCCAGCCCCAGCATTTT. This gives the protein CASSMGRDPGQPQHF.

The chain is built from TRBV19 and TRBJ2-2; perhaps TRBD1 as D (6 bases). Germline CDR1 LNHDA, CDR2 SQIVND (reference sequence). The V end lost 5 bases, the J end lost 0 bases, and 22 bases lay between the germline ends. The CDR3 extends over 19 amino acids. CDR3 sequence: CASSARRQASLSNTGELFF. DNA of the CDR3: TGTGCCAGTAGTGCCAGGCGACAGGCTTCCTTATCGAACACCGGGGAGCTGTTTTTT.

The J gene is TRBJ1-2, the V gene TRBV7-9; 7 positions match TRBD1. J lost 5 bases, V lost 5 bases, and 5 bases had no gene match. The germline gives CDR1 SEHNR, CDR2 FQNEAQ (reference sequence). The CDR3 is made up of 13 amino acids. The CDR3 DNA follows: TGTGCCAGCAGCGCTACGACAGGGTATGGCTACACCTTC. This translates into CASSATTGYGYTF. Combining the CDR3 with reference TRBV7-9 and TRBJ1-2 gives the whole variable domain DTGVSQNPRHKITKRGQNVTFRCDPISEHNRLYWYRQTLGQGPEFLTYFQNEAQLEKSRLLSDRFSAERPKGSFSTLEIQRTEQGDSAMYLCASSATTGYGYTFGSGTRLTVV.

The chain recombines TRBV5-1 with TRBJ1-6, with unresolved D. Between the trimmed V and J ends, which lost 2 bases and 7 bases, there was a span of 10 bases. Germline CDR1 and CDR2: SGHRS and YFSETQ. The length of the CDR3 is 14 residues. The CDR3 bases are TGCGCCAGCAGCTTTAGGATGGGGAATTCACCCCTCCACTTT. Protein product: CASSFRMGNSPLHF.

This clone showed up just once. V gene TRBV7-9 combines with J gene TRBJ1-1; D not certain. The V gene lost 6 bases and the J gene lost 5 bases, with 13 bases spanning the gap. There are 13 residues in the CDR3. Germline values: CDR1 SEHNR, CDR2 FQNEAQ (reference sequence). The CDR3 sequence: CASSHEGWTEAFF. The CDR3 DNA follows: TGTGCCAGCAGTCACGAGGGTTGGACTGAAGCTTTCTTT.

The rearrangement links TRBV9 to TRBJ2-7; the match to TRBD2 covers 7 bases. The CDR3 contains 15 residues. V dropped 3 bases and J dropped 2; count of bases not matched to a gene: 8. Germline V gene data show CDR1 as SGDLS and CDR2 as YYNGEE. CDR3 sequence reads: CASSGAGTNPYEQYF. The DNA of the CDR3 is TGTGCCAGCAGCGGGGCCGGGACTAACCCCTACGAGCAGTACTTC.

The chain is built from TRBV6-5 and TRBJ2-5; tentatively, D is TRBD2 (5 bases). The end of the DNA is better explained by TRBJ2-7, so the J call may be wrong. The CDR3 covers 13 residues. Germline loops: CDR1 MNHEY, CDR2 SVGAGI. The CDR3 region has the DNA TGTGCCAGCAGCCCAGCGGCCTCCTACGAGCAGTACTTC. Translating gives CASSPAASYEQYF.

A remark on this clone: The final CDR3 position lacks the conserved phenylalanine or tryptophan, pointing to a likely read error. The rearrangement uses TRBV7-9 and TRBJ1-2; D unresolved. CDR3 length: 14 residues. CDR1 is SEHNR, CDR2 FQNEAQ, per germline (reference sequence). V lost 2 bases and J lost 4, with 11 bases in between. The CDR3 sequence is CASSLPGAPYGYTL. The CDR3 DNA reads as TGTGCCAGCAGCTTACCCGGAGCGCCCTATGGCTACACCCTC.

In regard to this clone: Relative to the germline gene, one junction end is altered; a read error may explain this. The CDR3 region has the DNA TGTGCCAGCAGTGTTGAGACTAGCGGCTCCTACGAGCAGTACTTC. Its protein product is CASSVETSGSYEQYF. This rearrangement joins TRBV10-3 to TRBJ2-7; TRBD2 matches 9 bases. The germline CDR1 and CDR2 sequences are ENHRY and SYGVKD. There are 15 residues in the CDR3.

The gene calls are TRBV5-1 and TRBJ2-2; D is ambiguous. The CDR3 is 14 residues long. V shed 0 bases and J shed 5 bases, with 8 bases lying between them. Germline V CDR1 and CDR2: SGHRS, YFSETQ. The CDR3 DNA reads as TGCGCCAGCAGCTTGGCCGTGAGTACCGGGGAGCTGTTTTTT. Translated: CASSLAVSTGELFF.